Shown below are 12 T cell receptor beta chains from a single sample sequenced in a study of blood T cells in healthy people across ages. Alongside a J-beta primer mix, a sample-barcoded 5' primer served in a second PCR lasting roughly 6 to 11 cycles. TCRdb passed the 5' RACE reads through MiXCR, listing each CDR3 protein once. The repertoire has 1.8 million or so distinct CDR3 sequences, about two fifths of them found once; the top ten carry about 23%. What was sequenced was blood. The receptors were gathered from a human donor in good health.

This chain joins TRBV7-2 and TRBJ2-7; D is unclear. The ends were cut back, 4 bases at V and 3 bases at J, with 10 bases in the middle. Germline CDR1 is SGHTA and CDR2 is FQGNSA. This CDR3 comprises 13 residues. CDR3 nucleotides: TGTGCCAGCAGCTCAGAATTTTACTACGAGCAGTACTTC. Its translation is CASSSEFYYEQYF.

This clonotype was picked up one time. Mismatch with germline at one junction end may stem from a read error. V is TRBV12-3 or TRBV12-4 and J is TRBJ2-5; possible D gene TRBD1, 6 bases. The CDR3 runs to 15 residues. The CDR3 spells CASSPQDRPWETRYF. As DNA, the CDR3 is TGTGCCAGCAGCCCCCAAGACAGGCCTTGGGAGACCCGGTACTTC.

The chain has TRBV5-1 and TRBJ2-1, with a weak D call TRBD1 (5 bases). Trimming pared 4 bases from V and 13 bases from J, leaving 24 bases between. CDR1 and CDR2 from the germline V gene are SGHRS and YFSETQ. This CDR3 region has 15 residues. CDR3 sequence: CASSPSQGERETQFF. CDR3 DNA: TGCGCCAGCAGCCCCAGCCAGGGTGAGAGAGAGACCCAGTTCTTC.

The chain couples TRBV5-1 to TRBJ1-2; 10 bases are shared with TRBD1. Per germline, CDR1 SGHRS and CDR2 YFSETQ. The CDR3 is 15 residues long. After removal of 4 bases from V and 3 bases from J, the junction contained 6 bases not matched to a gene. CDR3 in amino acids: CASSAGQGFYYGYTF. The CDR3, as DNA: TGCGCCAGCAGCGCGGGACAGGGGTTTTACTATGGCTACACCTTC.

This clonotype appeared a few times. This chain links TRBV3-1 with TRBJ2-3; no clear D. Trimming took 4 bases from V and 4 from J, leaving 9 bases between them. The CDR3 has 13 residues. Germline V gene lookup returns CDR1 LGHDT and CDR2 YNNKEL (reference sequence). The CDR3 region is CASSRTAADTQYF. DNA for the CDR3: TGTGCCAGCAGCCGGACGGCAGCAGATACGCAGTATTTT.

This chain uses TRBV6-2 or TRBV6-3 with TRBJ1-6; TRBD1 agrees at 7 bases. V lost 6 bases and J lost 7; bases outside the gene matches: 6. Germline V gene data show CDR1 as MNHEY and CDR2 as SVGEGT. The CDR3 totals 14 residues. CDR3 protein: CASSWDSLNSPLHF. As DNA, the CDR3 is TGTGCCAGCAGCTGGGACAGTTTGAATTCACCCCTCCACTTT.

This clonotype showed up just a few times. Since a much larger clone is just one base distant, this may be a read error. The chain joins TRBV29-1 to TRBJ2-6; TRBD1 is a possible D gene (5 bases). Germline loops: CDR1 SQVTM, CDR2 ANQGSEA. This CDR3 has 13 amino acids. CDR3 sequence reads: CSVAASGANVRTF. CDR3 DNA sequence: TGCAGCGTGGCCGCGTCTGGGGCCAACGTCCGGACTTTC.

This clonotype was observed a few times. The gene calls are TRBV5-5 and TRBJ2-1; 7 nucleotides match TRBD2. V trimming: 0 bases; J trimming: 12 bases; junction bases outside the gene matches: 9. Germline CDR1 SGHKS, CDR2 YYEKEE (reference sequence). The CDR3 is made up of 14 amino acids. The CDR3 nucleotides read TGTGCCAGCAGCTTGGAACCGGGACTAAGGGGGCAGTTCTTC. Encoded protein: CASSLEPGLRGQFF.

This clonotype was recorded only once. V gene TRBV18 combines with J gene TRBJ1-2, with D hard to call. The CDR3 is made up of 14 amino acids. V was shortened by 1 base and J by 6 bases, with 12 bases between the two germline ends. Germline CDR1 reads KGHSH; CDR2 reads LQKENI. CDR3 coding DNA: TGTGCCAGCTCACCACTCCGGGGAATGCATGGCTACACCTTC. Protein product: CASSPLRGMHGYTF.

The table lists this clonotype with a few counts. This sequence joins TRBV20-1 and TRBJ2-5, with 8 bases lining up with TRBD2. J lost 4 bases, V lost 0 bases, and 7 bases had no gene match. From germline, CDR1 is DFQATT and CDR2 SNEGSKA (reference sequence). The CDR3 has 15 amino acids. CDR3: CSAREAGGAGETQYF. The CDR3 nucleotides read TGCAGTGCTAGAGAGGCGGGGGGCGCGGGAGAGACCCAGTACTTC.

The chain joins TRBV4-1 to TRBJ2-7, with TRBD2 matching 9 bases. The trim removed 1 base at V and 3 bases at J, leaving 4 bases unmatched. The CDR3 length is 15 residues. CDR1 is MGHRA and CDR2 is YSYEKL in the germline V gene. As DNA, the CDR3 is TGCGCCAGCAGCCAAGGACTAGCGGACCACTACGAGCAGTACTTC. This translates into CASSQGLADHYEQYF.

The V and J genes are TRBV15 and TRBJ1-1; tentative D call: TRBD1 (6 bases). This CDR3 has 17 amino acids. Per germline, CDR1 LNHNV and CDR2 YYDKDF (reference sequence). Trimming took off 2 bases at V and 4 bases at J, with 20 bases between the two ends. In DNA form, the CDR3 reads TGTGCCACCAGCAGACGGGCAGGATGGGGGCCGGGCACTGAAGCTTTCTTT. It is translated as CATSRRAGWGPGTEAFF.